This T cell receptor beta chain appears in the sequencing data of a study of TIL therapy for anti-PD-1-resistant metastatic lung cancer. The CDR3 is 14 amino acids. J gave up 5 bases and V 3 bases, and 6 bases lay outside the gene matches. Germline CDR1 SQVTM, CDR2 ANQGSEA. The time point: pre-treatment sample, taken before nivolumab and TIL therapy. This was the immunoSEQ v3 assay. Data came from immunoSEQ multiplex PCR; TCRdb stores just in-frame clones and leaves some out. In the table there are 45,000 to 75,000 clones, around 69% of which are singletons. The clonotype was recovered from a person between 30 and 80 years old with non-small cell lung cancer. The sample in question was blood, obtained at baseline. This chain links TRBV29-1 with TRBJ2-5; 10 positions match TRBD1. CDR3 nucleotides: TGCAGCGTTGAGAGGGACAGGGGAGCGGAGACCCAGTACTTC. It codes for CSVERDRGAETQYF.